This T cell receptor beta chain was recovered during a study of cytomegalovirus exposure and HLA in healthy donors. Regarding this clone: The antigen is unknown.

Overall study findings and caveats: Later examination showed HLA-associated TCR beta chains had greater clonal expansion than equally common others. About 87% or about 30% of the time was how often most TCR beta V segments were productive, according to an earlier analysis. Analyzed later, most CMV-associated TCR beta chains appeared HLA-restricted. When presence/absence was analysed, sequencing depth was taken to be roughly uniform across donors.

PCR amplification relied on 60 Vbeta primers (plus 13 Jbeta primers). Assay used: immunoSEQ multiplex PCR; TCRdb lists only in-frame clones, some missing. Of some 170,000 clones detected, 55% to 75% appear once; the ten largest clones hold roughly 2.5%. What was sequenced was PBMCs. This clonotype was sampled from a human donor in good health.

The CDR3 here is CASSYPGQASGYTF. Written as DNA, the CDR3 is TGTGCCAGCAGTTATCCAGGTCAGGCCTCGGGCTACACCTTC. The genes are TRBV6-6 and TRBJ1-2, with no clear D. Germline V lookup: CDR1 MNHNY, CDR2 SVGAGI (reference sequence). Trimming stripped 3 bases from V and 8 bases from J, with 16 bases between. The CDR3 runs 14 residues.